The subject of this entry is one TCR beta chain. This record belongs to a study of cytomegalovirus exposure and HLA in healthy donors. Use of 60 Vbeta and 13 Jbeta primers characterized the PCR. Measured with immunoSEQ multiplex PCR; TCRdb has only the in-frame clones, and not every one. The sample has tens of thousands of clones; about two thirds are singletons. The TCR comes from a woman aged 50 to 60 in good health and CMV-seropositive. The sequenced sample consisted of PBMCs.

The DNA of the CDR3 is TGTGCCAGCAGCTTTATATACAATGAGCAGTTCTTC. This sequence encodes CASSFIYNEQFF. This sequence joins TRBV13 and TRBJ2-1, with no clear D. Germline values: CDR1 PRHDT, CDR2 FYEKMQ (reference sequence). The CDR3 runs 12 residues. Between the trimmed V and J ends, which lost 3 bases and 4 bases, there was a span of 4 bases.